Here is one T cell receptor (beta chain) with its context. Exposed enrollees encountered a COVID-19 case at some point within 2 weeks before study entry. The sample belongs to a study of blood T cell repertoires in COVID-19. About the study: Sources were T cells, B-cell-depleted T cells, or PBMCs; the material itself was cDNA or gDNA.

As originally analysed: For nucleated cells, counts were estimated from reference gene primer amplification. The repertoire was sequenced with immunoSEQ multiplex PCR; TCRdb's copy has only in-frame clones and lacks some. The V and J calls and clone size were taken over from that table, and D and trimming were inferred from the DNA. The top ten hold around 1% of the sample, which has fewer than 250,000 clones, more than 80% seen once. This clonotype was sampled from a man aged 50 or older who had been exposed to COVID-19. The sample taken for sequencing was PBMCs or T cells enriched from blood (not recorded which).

The DNA for the CDR3 is TGTGCCAGCAGTTACTCTGGAGGACTAGCAGCTTTCTTT. This gives the protein CASSYSGGLAAFF. V usage is TRBV6-5 and J usage is TRBJ1-1; no clear D. This CDR3 spans 13 amino acids. CDR1 MNHEY and CDR2 SVGAGI come from the germline V gene. Trimming took off 0 bases at V and 10 bases at J, with 12 bases between the two ends.